A selection of T cell receptor beta chains follows, all from one sample in a study of read filtering for tumor transcriptome and immune sequencing. TCRdb reanalysed the reads using MiXCR and keeps one entry per CDR3 protein. The table records 15,000 or so distinct CDR3 sequences, over 20% of them present only once. Sequencing was carried out using a population of CD138-negative cells sorted from bone marrow. The origin of the receptors is a donor aged 40 or over with multiple myeloma. Both conserved end residues are part of each CDR3. The D gene is left open where the match is weak. Part of the rows lack a size; the others show once, few, many or a class for expanded clones.

TRBJ2-7 TRBD2 TRBV5-1 14 many CASSDSGDTYEQYF TGCGCCAGCAGCGATAGCGGGGATACCTACGAGCAGTACTTC
TRBJ1-5 TRBD1 TRBV19 14 few CASTGGLGNQPQHF TGTGCCAGTACAGGGGGTTTGGGCAATCAGCCCCAGCATTTT
TRBJ1-1 TRBD1 TRBV2 12 many CASRGQGLEAFF TGTGCCAGCAGGGGACAGGGACTTGAAGCTTTCTTT
TRBJ2-5 TRBD2 TRBV2 13 - CASSRSGVETQYF TGTGCCAGCAGTCGTAGCGGGGTTGAGACCCAGTACTTC
TRBJ2-7 - TRBV7-9 15 few CASSLGDGEWGEQYF TGTGCCAGCAGCTTAGGGGACGGGGAGTGGGGCGAGCAGTACTTC
TRBJ2-7 - TRBV14 12 - CASSQERHEQYF TGTGCCAGCAGCCAAGAAAGGCACGAGCAGTACTTC
TRBJ1-2 - TRBV12-3/TRBV12-4 12 many CASSLANYGYTF TGTGCCAGCAGCTTAGCTAACTATGGCTACACCTTC
TRBJ1-4 TRBD1 TRBV7-2 14 few CASSLHRGRVQDFF TGTGCCAGCAGCTTACACAGGGGGCGCGTACAGGACTTTTTT
TRBJ2-3 - TRBV6-5 13 - CASSPGGAPNQYF TGTGCCAGCAGTCCGGGCGGGGCCCCGAACCAGTATTTT
TRBJ2-3 TRBD2 TRBV6-2/TRBV6-3 14 few CASIPAGVPDTQYF TGTGCCAGCATACCAGCGGGAGTACCAGATACGCAGTATTTT
TRBJ2-5 TRBD2 TRBV2 15 - CASRVGPASGGPQYF TGTGCCAGCAGAGTAGGACCCGCTAGCGGGGGACCCCAGTACTTC
TRBJ2-3 - TRBV3-1 14 - CASSHEAGSDTQYF TGTGCCAGCAGCCACGAGGCAGGGTCAGATACGCAGTACTTT
TRBJ2-2 - TRBV20-1 14 few CSARPGQNTGELFF TGCAGTGCTAGACCCGGGCAGAACACCGGGGAGCTGTTTTTT
TRBJ2-1 TRBD2 TRBV6-2/TRBV6-3 14 many CASSYQLAGMEQFF TGTGCCAGCAGTTATCAGCTAGCGGGGATGGAGCAGTTCTTC
TRBJ1-2 TRBD1 TRBV7-8 16 once CASSPGTGGSGYGYTF TGTGCCAGCAGCCCCGGGACAGGGGGCTCTGGCTATGGCTACACCTTC
TRBJ1-2 - TRBV29-1 18 few CSVENGVGVQLPNYGYTF TGCAGCGTTGAAAACGGTGTCGGGGTTCAACTACCCAACTATGGCTACACCTTC
TRBJ2-1 TRBD2 TRBV12-3/TRBV12-4 15 many CASSWGLAGYNEQFF TGTGCCAGCAGCTGGGGACTAGCGGGATACAATGAGCAGTTCTTC
TRBJ2-5 - TRBV11-2 13 - CASSPRPQQTQYF TGTGCCAGCAGTCCCCGGCCCCAACAGACCCAGTACTTC
TRBJ2-1 - TRBV11-2 13 - CASSLVSRNEQFF TGTGCCAGCAGCTTAGTCTCCCGAAATGAGCAGTTCTTC
TRBJ2-5 TRBD2 TRBV7-9 16 few CASSFSRGGEQETQYF TGTGCCAGCAGCTTCTCTCGGGGGGGCGAACAAGAGACCCAGTACTTC
TRBJ2-2 TRBD2 TRBV11-2 16 many CASSFTSGRHFGELFF TGTGCCAGCAGCTTTACTAGCGGGAGGCATTTCGGGGAGCTGTTTTTT
TRBJ2-7 - TRBV4-2 15 few CASSPRDFSSYEQYF TGTGCCAGCAGCCCCCGGGACTTCTCGAGCTACGAGCAGTACTTC
TRBJ2-1 TRBD2 TRBV2 15 many CASSGGSMSYNEQFF TGTGCCAGCAGTGGCGGGAGTATGTCCTACAATGAGCAGTTCTTC
TRBJ2-7 - TRBV4-1 13 many CASSHAGSYEQYF TGCGCCAGCAGCCACGCCGGGAGCTACGAGCAGTACTTC
TRBJ2-1 TRBD2 TRBV11-2 13 many CASSPTSAGEQFF TGTGCCAGCAGCCCGACTAGCGCAGGTGAGCAGTTCTTC
TRBJ2-7 - TRBV18 15 few CASSPPLGSSYEQYF TGTGCCAGCTCACCACCTTTGGGCAGCTCCTACGAGCAGTACTTC
TRBJ2-1 - TRBV19 10 few CASSSNEQFF TGTGCCAGTAGCAGCAATGAGCAGTTCTTC
TRBJ2-7 - TRBV5-4 15 - CASSPSGTSSYEQYF TGTGCCAGCAGCCCTTCAGGGACGTCGTCCTACGAGCAGTACTTC
TRBJ2-7 TRBD1 TRBV5-4 14 many CASSQDRASYEQYF TGTGCCAGCAGCCAGGACAGGGCGTCCTACGAGCAGTACTTC
TRBJ2-1 - TRBV11-2 16 many CASSLSRQGYYNEQFF TGTGCCAGCAGCTTAAGCAGGCAGGGCTACTACAATGAGCAGTTCTTC
TRBJ2-5 TRBD2 TRBV20-1 17 many CSARDIAGGPDRGTQYF TGCAGTGCTAGAGATATAGCGGGAGGGCCCGATAGAGGGACCCAGTACTTC
TRBJ2-2 TRBD2 TRBV4-2 18 - CASSHRTSGGANTGELFF TGTGCCAGCAGCCATCGCACTAGCGGGGGGGCAAACACCGGGGAGCTGTTTTTT
TRBJ1-2 - TRBV6-5 16 - CASSDAYDRGRHGYTF TGTGCCAGCAGTGATGCCTATGACAGAGGGAGGCATGGCTACACCTTC
TRBJ2-3 TRBD2 TRBV10-3 14 few CAIRVSSGTDTQYF TGTGCCATCAGAGTGTCTAGCGGGACAGATACGCAGTATTTT
TRBJ2-3 TRBD1 TRBV29-1 14 many CSVRQGARMDTQYF TGCAGCGTCAGACAGGGGGCGCGGATGGATACGCAGTATTTT
TRBJ1-5 - TRBV12-3/TRBV12-4 15 - CASSIGHKSNQPQHF TGTGCCAGCAGTATCGGACATAAGAGCAATCAGCCCCAGCATTTT
TRBJ1-1 - TRBV5-1 14 few CASSSGQMNTEAFF TGCGCCAGCAGCAGCGGACAGATGAACACTGAAGCTTTCTTT
TRBJ2-1 - TRBV12-3/TRBV12-4 14 many CASSSSGGGNEQFF TGTGCCAGCAGTTCGTCGGGCGGAGGCAATGAGCAGTTCTTC
TRBJ1-5 - TRBV30 13 many CAWSVGEDQPQHF TGTGCCTGGAGTGTGGGGGAGGATCAGCCCCAGCATTTT
TRBJ2-3 TRBD2 TRBV20-1 15 - CSAKRSGGLSDTQYF TGCAGTGCTAAAAGGAGCGGGGGGCTCTCAGATACGCAGTATTTT
TRBJ2-3 - TRBV20-1 11 - CSGGPTDTQYF TGCAGCGGGGGACCCACAGATACGCAGTATTTT
TRBJ2-3 TRBD2 TRBV11-2 17 many CASSLLTLAGSTDTQYF TGTGCCAGCAGCTTGTTAACTCTAGCGGGAAGCACAGATACGCAGTATTTT
TRBJ2-5 - TRBV5-1 14 many CASSPRPPEETQYF TGCGCCAGCAGCCCCCGTCCACCGGAGGAGACCCAGTACTTC
TRBJ2-7 - TRBV21-1 14 many CASSGDSDIYEQYF TGTGCCAGCAGCGGGGACAGCGACATCTACGAGCAGTACTTC
TRBJ1-3 TRBD1 TRBV11-2 14 many CASSFGQGENTIYF TGTGCCAGCAGCTTCGGGCAGGGGGAAAACACCATATATTTT
TRBJ2-3 - TRBV7-2 13 many CASTREWTDTQYF TGTGCCAGCACCAGGGAATGGACAGATACGCAGTATTTT
TRBJ2-1 TRBD2 TRBV6-5 11 few CASSREGEQFF TGTGCCAGCAGCCGGGAGGGTGAGCAGTTCTTC
TRBJ2-2 TRBD2 TRBV27 17 many CASSFGGGGGNTGELFF TGTGCCAGCAGTTTTGGTGGCGGGGGGGGGAACACCGGGGAGCTGTTTTTT
TRBJ2-3 - TRBV7-8 14 many CASSLGVGTDTQYF TGTGCCAGCAGCCTCGGGGTTGGCACAGATACGCAGTATTTT
TRBJ1-4 - TRBV4-1 16 many CASSQDGRGPNEKLFF TGCGCCAGCAGCCAAGATGGGAGGGGCCCTAATGAAAAACTGTTTTTT
TRBJ2-1 - TRBV10-3 14 many CAIRRDGVIDEQFF TGTGCCATCAGGCGGGACGGAGTGATCGATGAGCAGTTCTTC
TRBJ2-3 TRBD2 TRBV5-4 16 - CASSLRLAGDVDTQYF TGTGCCAGCAGCTTGAGACTAGCGGGAGACGTAGATACGCAGTATTTT
TRBJ2-7 - TRBV9 15 - CASSVAYESSYEQYF TGTGCCAGCAGCGTAGCCTACGAGAGCTCCTACGAGCAGTACTTC